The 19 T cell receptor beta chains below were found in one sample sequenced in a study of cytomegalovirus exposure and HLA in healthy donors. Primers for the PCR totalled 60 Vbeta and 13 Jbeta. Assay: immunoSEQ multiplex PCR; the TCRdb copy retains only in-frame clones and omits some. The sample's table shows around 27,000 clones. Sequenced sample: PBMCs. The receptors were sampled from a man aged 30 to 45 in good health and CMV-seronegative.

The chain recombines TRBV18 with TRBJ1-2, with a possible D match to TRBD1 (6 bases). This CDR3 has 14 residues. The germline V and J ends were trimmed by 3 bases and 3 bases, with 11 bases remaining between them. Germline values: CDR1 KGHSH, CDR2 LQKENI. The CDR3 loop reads CASSPLDSHYGYTF. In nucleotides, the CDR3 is TGTGCCAGCTCACCCTTGGACAGCCACTATGGCTACACCTTC.

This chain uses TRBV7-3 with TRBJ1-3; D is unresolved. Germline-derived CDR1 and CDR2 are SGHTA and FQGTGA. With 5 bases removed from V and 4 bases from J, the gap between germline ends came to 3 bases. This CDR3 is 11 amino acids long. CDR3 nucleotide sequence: TGTGCCAGCAGCCAGGGAAACACCATATATTTT. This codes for CASSQGNTIYF.

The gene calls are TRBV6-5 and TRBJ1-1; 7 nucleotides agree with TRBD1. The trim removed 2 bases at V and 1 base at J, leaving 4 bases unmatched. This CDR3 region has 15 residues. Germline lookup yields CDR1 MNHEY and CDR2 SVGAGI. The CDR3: CASSYERTGNTEAFF. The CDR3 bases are TGTGCCAGCAGTTACGAGAGGACAGGGAACACTGAAGCTTTCTTT.

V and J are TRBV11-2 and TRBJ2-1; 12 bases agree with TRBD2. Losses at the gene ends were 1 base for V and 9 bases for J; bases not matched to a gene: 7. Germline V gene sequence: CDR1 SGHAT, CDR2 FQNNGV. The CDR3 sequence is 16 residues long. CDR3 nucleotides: TGTGCCAGCAGCTTAGGGTCTAGCGGGGGGGCTCTTGAGCAGTTCTTC. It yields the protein CASSLGSSGGALEQFF. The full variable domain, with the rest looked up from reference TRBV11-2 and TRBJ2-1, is EAGVAQSPRYKIIEKRQSVAFWCNPISGHATLYWYQQILGQGPKLLIQFQNNGVVDDSQLPKDRFSAERLKGVDSTLKIQPAKLEDSAVYLCASSLGSSGGALEQFFGPGTRLTVL.

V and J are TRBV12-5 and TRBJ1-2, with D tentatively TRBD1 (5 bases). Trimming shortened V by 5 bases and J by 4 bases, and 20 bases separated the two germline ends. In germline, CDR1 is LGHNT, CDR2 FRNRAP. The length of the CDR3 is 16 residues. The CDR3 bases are TGTGCTAGTGGTCTTGTAGGGGATGTTGCTGGCTATGGCTACACCTTC. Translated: CASGLVGDVAGYGYTF.

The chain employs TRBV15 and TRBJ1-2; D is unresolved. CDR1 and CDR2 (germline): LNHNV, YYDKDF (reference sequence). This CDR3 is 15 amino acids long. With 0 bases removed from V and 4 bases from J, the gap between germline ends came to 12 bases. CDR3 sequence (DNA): TGTGCCACCAGCAGAGATGAAACAGCCCTCTATGGCTACACCTTC. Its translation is CATSRDETALYGYTF.

The CDR3 spells CASSLLSGRVGEQYF. For the CDR3, the DNA is TGTGCCAGCAGCCTCCTGAGCGGGAGGGTCGGCGAGCAGTACTTC. V is TRBV7-6 and J is TRBJ2-7; 10 bases are a match to TRBD2. The germline gives CDR1 SGHVS, CDR2 FNYEAQ. The V gene end was trimmed by 5 bases and the J gene end by 6 bases; junction bases not matched to a gene: 10. CDR3 length equals 15 residues.

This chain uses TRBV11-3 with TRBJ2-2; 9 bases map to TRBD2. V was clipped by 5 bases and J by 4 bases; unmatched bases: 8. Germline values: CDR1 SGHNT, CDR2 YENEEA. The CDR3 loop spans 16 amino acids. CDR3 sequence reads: CASSRGGGAVTGELFF. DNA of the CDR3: TGTGCCAGCAGCCGGGGCGGGGGGGCCGTCACCGGGGAGCTGTTTTTT.

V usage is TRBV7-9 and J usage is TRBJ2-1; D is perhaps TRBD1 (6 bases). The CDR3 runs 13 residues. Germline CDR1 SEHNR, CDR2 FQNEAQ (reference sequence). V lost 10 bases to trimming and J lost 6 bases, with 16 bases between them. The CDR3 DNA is TGTGCCACCCAGGACAGTCGTGCCAATGAGCAGTTCTTC. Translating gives CATQDSRANEQFF.

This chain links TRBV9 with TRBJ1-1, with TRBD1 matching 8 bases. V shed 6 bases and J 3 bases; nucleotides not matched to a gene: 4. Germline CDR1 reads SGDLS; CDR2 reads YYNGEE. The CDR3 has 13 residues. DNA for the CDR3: TGTGCCAGCACCCTGGACAGGGACACTGAAGCTTTCTTT. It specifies CASTLDRDTEAFF.

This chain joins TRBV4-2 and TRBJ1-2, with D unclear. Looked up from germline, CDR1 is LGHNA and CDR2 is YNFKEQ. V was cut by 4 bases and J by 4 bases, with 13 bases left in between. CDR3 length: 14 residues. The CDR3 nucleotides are TGTGCCAGCAGCCCCCCGGTGGTTGCCTATGGCTACACCTTC. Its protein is CASSPPVVAYGYTF.

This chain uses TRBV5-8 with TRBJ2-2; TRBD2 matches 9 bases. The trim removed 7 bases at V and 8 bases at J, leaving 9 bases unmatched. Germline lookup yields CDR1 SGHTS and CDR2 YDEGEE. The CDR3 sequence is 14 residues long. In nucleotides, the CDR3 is TGTGCCAGCCACCTACGCGGGAGGGGAGGGGAGCTGTTTTTT. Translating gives CASHLRGRGGELFF.

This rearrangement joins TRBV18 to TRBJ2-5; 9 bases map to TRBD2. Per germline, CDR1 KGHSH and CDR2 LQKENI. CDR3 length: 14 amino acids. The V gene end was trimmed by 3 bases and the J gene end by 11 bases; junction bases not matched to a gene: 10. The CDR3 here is CASSPSLAGFEQYF. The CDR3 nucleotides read TGTGCCAGCTCACCGAGTCTAGCGGGATTTGAGCAGTACTTC.

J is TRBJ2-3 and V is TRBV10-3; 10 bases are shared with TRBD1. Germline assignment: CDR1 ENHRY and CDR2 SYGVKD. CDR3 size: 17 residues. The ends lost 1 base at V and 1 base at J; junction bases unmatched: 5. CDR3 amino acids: CAISEFGTGDRTDTQYF. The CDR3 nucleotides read TGTGCCATCAGTGAGTTTGGGACAGGGGACCGCACAGATACGCAGTATTTT.

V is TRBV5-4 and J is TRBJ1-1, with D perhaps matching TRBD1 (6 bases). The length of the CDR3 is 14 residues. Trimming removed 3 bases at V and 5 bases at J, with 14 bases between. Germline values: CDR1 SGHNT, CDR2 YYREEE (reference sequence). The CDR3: CASSSRTVPTEAFF. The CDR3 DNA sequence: TGTGCCAGCAGCTCCAGGACAGTCCCAACTGAAGCTTTCTTT.

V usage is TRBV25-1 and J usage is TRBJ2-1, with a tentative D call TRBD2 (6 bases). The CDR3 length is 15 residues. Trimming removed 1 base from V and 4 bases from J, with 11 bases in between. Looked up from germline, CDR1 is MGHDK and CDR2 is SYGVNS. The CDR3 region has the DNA TGTGCCAGCAGTGAATGGGTGACTAGGTACAATGAGCAGTTCTTC. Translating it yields CASSEWVTRYNEQFF.

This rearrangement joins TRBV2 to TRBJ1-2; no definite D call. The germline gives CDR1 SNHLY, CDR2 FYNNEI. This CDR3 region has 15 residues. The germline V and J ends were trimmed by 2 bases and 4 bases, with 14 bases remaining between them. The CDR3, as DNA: TGTGCCAGCAGTGAATTAACAGTCGTCCTCTATGGCTACACCTTC. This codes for CASSELTVVLYGYTF. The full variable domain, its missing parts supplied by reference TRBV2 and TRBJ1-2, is EPEVTQTPSHQVTQMGQEVILRCVPISNHLYFYWYRQILGQKVEFLVSFYNNEISEKSEIFDDQFSVERPDGSNFTLKIRSTKLEDSAMYFCASSELTVVLYGYTFGSGTRLTVV.

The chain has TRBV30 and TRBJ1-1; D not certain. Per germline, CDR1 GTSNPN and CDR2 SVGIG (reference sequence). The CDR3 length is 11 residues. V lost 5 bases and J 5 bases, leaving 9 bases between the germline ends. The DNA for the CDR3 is TGTGCCTGGGGGTGGCGGACTGAAGCTTTCTTT. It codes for CAWGWRTEAFF.

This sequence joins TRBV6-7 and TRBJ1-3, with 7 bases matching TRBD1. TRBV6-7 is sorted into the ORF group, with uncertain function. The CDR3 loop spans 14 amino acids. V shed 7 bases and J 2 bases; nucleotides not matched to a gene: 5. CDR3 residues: CASTSGGTGNTIYF. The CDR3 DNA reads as TGTGCCAGCACTTCAGGGGGGACTGGAAACACCATATATTTT.